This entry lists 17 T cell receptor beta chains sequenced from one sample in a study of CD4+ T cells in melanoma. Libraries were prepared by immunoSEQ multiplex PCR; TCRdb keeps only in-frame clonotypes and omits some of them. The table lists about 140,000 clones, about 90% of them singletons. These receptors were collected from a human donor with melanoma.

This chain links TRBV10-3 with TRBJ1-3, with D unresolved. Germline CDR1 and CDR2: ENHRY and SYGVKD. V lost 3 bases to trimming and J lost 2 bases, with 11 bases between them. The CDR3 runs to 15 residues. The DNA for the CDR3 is TGTGCCATCAGTGACGCTCCGGTGACTGGAAACACCATATATTTT. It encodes CAISDAPVTGNTIYF.

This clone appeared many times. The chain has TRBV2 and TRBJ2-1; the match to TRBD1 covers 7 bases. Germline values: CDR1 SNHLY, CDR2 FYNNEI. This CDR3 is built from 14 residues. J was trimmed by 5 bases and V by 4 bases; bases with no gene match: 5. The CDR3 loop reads CASSVEGADNEQFF. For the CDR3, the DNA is TGTGCCAGCAGTGTAGAGGGGGCCGACAATGAGCAGTTCTTC.

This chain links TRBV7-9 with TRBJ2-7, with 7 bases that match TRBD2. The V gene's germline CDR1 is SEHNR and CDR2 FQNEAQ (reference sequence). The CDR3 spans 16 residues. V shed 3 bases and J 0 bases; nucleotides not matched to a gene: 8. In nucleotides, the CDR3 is TGTGCCAGCAGCTTTCCCCGGGGAGGGAGCTCCTACGAGCAGTACTTC. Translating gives CASSFPRGGSSYEQYF.

In DNA, the CDR3 is TGCAGCGTTGAGGGTAAAGTGGACACTGAAGCTTTCTTT. Amino acids: CSVEGKVDTEAFF. V usage is TRBV29-1 and J usage is TRBJ1-1; D is unclear. The V gene lost 3 bases and the J gene lost 3 bases, with 11 bases spanning the gap. CDR1 and CDR2 (germline): SQVTM, ANQGSEA. This CDR3 has 13 residues.

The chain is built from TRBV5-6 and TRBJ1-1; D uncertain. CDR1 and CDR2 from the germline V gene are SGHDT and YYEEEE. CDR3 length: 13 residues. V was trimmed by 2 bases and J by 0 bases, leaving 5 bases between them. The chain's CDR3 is CASSLWLNTEAFF. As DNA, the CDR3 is TGTGCCAGCAGCTTATGGCTGAACACTGAAGCTTTCTTT.

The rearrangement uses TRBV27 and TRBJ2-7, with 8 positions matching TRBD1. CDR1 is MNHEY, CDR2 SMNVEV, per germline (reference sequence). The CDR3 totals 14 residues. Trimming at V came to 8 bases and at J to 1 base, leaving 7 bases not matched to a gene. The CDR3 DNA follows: TGTGCCAGCGCAAGGACAGGGCGGTCCTACGAGCAGTACTTC. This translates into CASARTGRSYEQYF.

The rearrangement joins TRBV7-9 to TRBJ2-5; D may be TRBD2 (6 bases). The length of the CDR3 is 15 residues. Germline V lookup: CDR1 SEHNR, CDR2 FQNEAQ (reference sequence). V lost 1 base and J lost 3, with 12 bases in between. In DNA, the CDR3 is TGTGCCAGCAGCTTAGGGAGCTCGGGGGAAGAGACCCAGTACTTC. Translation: CASSLGSSGEETQYF.

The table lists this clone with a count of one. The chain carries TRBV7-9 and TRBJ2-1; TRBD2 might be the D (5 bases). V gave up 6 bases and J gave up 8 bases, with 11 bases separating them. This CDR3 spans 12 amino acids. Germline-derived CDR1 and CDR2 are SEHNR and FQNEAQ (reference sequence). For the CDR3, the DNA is TGTGCCAGCAGTTCAATCGGGGATGAGCAGTTCTTC. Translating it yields CASSSIGDEQFF.

CDR3 sequence reads: CASSLHRLSTDTQYF. CDR3 sequence (DNA): TGTGCCAGCAGCTTGCACAGACTGAGCACAGATACGCAGTATTTT. This chain links TRBV5-8 with TRBJ2-3; D gene uncertain. Trimming pared 1 base from V and 0 bases from J, leaving 9 bases between. Germline V gives CDR1 SGHTS, CDR2 YDEGEE. The CDR3 totals 15 residues.

The CDR3 loop is CASSPTGTVLREQYF. In nucleotides, the CDR3 is TGCGCCAGCAGCCCCACCGGGACAGTTCTTAGGGAGCAGTACTTC. The genes are TRBV5-1 and TRBJ2-7; 7 bases are shared with TRBD1. With 4 bases clipped from V and 7 bases from J, the junction kept 14 bases outside the gene matches. The CDR3 length is 15 residues. Germline V gene lookup returns CDR1 SGHRS and CDR2 YFSETQ.

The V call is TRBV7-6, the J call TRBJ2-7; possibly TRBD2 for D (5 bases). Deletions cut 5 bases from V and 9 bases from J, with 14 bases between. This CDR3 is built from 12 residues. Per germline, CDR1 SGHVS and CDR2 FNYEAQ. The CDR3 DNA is TGTGCCAGCAGCCCCGGACTGGCCGGGCAGTACTTC. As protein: CASSPGLAGQYF.

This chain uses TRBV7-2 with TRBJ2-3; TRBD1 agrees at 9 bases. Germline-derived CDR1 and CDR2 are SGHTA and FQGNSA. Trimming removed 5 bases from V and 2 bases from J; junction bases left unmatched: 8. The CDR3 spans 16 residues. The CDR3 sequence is CASSVRQGGNTDTQYF. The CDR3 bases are TGTGCCAGCAGCGTTAGACAGGGGGGAAACACAGATACGCAGTATTTT.

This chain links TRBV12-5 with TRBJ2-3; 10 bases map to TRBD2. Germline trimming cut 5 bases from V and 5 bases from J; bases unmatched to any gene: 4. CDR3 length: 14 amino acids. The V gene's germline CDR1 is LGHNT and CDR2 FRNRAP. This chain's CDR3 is CASGLSGGGDTQYF. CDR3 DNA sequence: TGTGCTAGTGGTCTCAGCGGGGGGGGAGATACGCAGTATTTT.

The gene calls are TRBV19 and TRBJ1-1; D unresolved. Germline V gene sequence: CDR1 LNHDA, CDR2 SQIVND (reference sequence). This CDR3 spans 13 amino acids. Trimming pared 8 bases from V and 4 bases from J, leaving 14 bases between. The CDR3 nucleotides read TGTGCCAGTTCCAAGGGCGCGGTCACTGAAGCTTTCTTT. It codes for CASSKGAVTEAFF. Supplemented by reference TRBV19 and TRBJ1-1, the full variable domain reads DGGITQSPKYLFRKEGQNVTLSCEQNLNHDAMYWYRQDPGQGLRLIYYSQIVNDFQKGDIAEGYSVSREKKESFPLTVTSAQKNPTAFYLCASSKGAVTEAFFGQGTRLTVV.

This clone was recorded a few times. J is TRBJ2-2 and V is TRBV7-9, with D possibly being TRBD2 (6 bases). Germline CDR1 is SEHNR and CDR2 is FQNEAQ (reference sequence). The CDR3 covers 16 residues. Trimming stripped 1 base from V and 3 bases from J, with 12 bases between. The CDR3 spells CASSLGTGGDTGELFF. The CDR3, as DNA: TGTGCCAGCAGCTTAGGTACAGGCGGGGACACCGGGGAGCTGTTTTTT.

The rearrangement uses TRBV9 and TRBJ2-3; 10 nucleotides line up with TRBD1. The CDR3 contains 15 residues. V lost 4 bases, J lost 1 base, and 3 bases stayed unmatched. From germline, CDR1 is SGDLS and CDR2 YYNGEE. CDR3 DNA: TGTGCCAGCAGCACCGACAGGGGGCGCACAGATACGCAGTATTTT. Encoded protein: CASSTDRGRTDTQYF. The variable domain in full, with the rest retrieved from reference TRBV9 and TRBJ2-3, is DSGVTQTPKHLITATGQRVTLRCSPRSGDLSVYWYQQSLDQGLQFLIQYYNGEERAKGNILERFSAQQFPDLHSELNLSSLELGDSALYFCASSTDRGRTDTQYFGPGTRLTVL.

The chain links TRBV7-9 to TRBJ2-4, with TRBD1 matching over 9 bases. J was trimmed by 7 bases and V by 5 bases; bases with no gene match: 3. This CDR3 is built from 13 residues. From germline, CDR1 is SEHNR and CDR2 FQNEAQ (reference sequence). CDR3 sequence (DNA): TGTGCCAGCAGCCCGGGACAGGGCAACATTCAGTACTTC. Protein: CASSPGQGNIQYF.